This T cell receptor (beta chain) was sequenced during a study of T cells in Graves' hyperthyroidism and ophthalmopathy. The study's findings and limits: Peripheral blood also featured most of the thyroid clonotypes expanded above 0.001. Before onset, ophthalmopathy was predicted by the model a median around 6 months earlier.

Researchers amplified the TCR beta CDR3 regions from RNA transcripts. HTBI primers were employed in a first-round RT-PCR of the TCR CDR3. TCRdb recomputed calls from the multiplex PCR reads with MiXCR, one row per CDR3 protein. The top ten hold around a third of the sample, which has about 640,000 distinct CDR3 sequences, around 20% seen once. The CDR3 length is 18 residues. V lost 0 bases, J lost 0 bases, and 6 bases stayed unmatched. Germline CDR1 is MGHRA and CDR2 is YSYEKL. As concerns this clonotype: Its target is not known.

Thyroid ultrasound and orbital computed tomography, with clinical symptoms and serum thyroxine and TRAb, informed diagnoses. Out of approximately 10 ml of fresh peripheral blood came the PBMCs. The specimen sequenced was blood. The clonotype originates from a man under 40 with Graves' ophthalmopathy. The J gene is TRBJ2-7, the V gene TRBV4-1; 12 bases fit TRBD2. The CDR3, as DNA: TGCGCCAGCAGCCAAGATCGACTAGCGGGAGCCCTCTCCTACGAGCAGTACTTC. Translation: CASSQDRLAGALSYEQYF.